The source of this T cell receptor (beta chain) is a study of blood T cell repertoires in COVID-19. Study-wide context: Samples taken during acute and convalescent COVID-19 were collected in the United States, Italy and Spain.

Participants' reported clinical history set cohort assignment. Cohort 3 donors counted as recovered after two negative PCRs, clearance, or resolved symptoms. Sequenced by immunoSEQ multiplex PCR; TCRdb stores in-frame clones only, minus some. The table has approximately 160,000 clones, about 90% seen once. The germline V gene has CDR1 SGHNT and CDR2 YYREEE (reference sequence). Trimming cost V 1 base and J 0 bases, with 9 bases left between them. CDR3 length: 15 residues. This receptor was taken from a woman in her fifties or sixties who had recovered from COVID-19. The chain employs TRBV5-4 and TRBJ2-3; D possibly corresponds to TRBD2 (5 bases). Sequencing used PBMCs or T cells enriched from blood (not recorded which). This CDR3 is CASSLITGSTDTQYF. Here the CDR3 DNA reads TGTGCCAGCAGCTTGATAACGGGAAGCACAGATACGCAGTATTTT.